Here is one TCR beta chain with its context. Its cognate antigen is unknown. This record belongs to a study of blood T cells in healthy people across ages. General study results and limits: With unsorted PBMCs, a conclusive comparison of naive versus antigen-experienced cells was not possible. Naive CD4+ cell counts and diversity both ran higher in long-lived than in aged donors.

V was pared by 7 bases and J by 1 base, with 17 bases between. This CDR3 contains 16 residues. Germline V gene lookup returns CDR1 SGHVS and CDR2 FQNEAQ. Through a sample-barcoded 5' primer and a J-beta primer mix, a second PCR was run for about 6 to 11 cycles. A single record per CDR3 protein comes from TCRdb applying MiXCR to the 5' RACE reads. The table lists about 1.8 million distinct CDR3 sequences, roughly 50% of them singletons, with roughly 2% in the top ten. Sequencing used blood. The chain combines TRBV7-8 with TRBJ2-1; D uncertain. This receptor was obtained from a woman between 40 and 55 years old in good health. In nucleotides, the CDR3 is TGTGCCAGCATCCTTGAGTTCTCGACGTCCTACAATGAGCAGTTCTTC. Translating gives CASILEFSTSYNEQFF.